These 26 T cell receptor beta chains share one sample of origin, sequenced in a study of regulatory T cells in long-lasting Graves disease. Arm-PCR of CDR3 regions and iRepertoire HTBI primers were used to build TCR beta libraries. TCRdb passed the multiplex PCR reads through MiXCR, listing each CDR3 protein once. The repertoire holds 600,000 to 800,000 distinct CDR3 sequences, with about 30% as singletons. The time point denotes: persistent/refractory GD, antithyroid drugs over 5 years with positive TRAb. The TCR library was made from RNA extracted from PBMCs. The sample here was peripheral blood mononuclear cells (PBMCs), taken when the disease was refractory, from a patient treated with antithyroid drugs. These receptors were taken from a female donor with Graves disease.

This clonotype came up a few times. This chain connects TRBV5-1 to TRBJ2-2, with D unclear. Germline V gene lookup returns CDR1 SGHRS and CDR2 YFSETQ. CDR3 length: 14 residues. V was cut by 3 bases and J by 1 base, with 7 bases left in between. The CDR3 loop is CASSSTWNTGELFF. The CDR3 region has the DNA TGCGCCAGCAGCTCGACTTGGAACACCGGGGAGCTGTTTTTT.

This chain uses TRBV24-1 with TRBJ1-5; 7 nucleotides match TRBD1. Germline lookup yields CDR1 KGHDR and CDR2 SFDVKD. V trimming: 2 bases; J trimming: 3 bases; junction bases outside the gene matches: 6. The CDR3 spans 16 residues. In nucleotides, the CDR3 is TGTGCCACCAGTGATTCCCACAGGGGCACCAATCAGCCCCAGCATTTT. Encoded protein: CATSDSHRGTNQPQHF.

Note on this clonotype: At one of its ends the junction is not consistent with the germline gene, which may arise from a read error. The chain's CDR3 is CASGEARVAEAFF. The DNA for the CDR3 is TGTGCCAGCGGTGAAGCCAGGGTCGCCGAAGCTTTCTTT. The gene calls are TRBV2 and TRBJ1-1; possibly TRBD1 for D (5 bases). Germline CDR1 SNHLY, CDR2 FYNNEI. This CDR3 comprises 13 residues.

CDR3 in DNA: TGTGCCAGTAGAACAGGGGCGGGGAACACTGAAGCTTTCTTT. Translated: CASRTGAGNTEAFF. This chain uses TRBV19 with TRBJ1-1, with 7 bases aligning to TRBD1. This CDR3 is built from 14 residues. With V trimmed by 6 bases and J by 1 base, 5 bases remained unmatched. CDR1 is LNHDA, CDR2 SQIVND, per germline (reference sequence). Combining the CDR3 with reference TRBV19 and TRBJ1-1 gives the whole variable domain DGGITQSPKYLFRKEGQNVTLSCEQNLNHDAMYWYRQDPGQGLRLIYYSQIVNDFQKGDIAEGYSVSREKKESFPLTVTSAQKNPTAFYLCASRTGAGNTEAFFGQGTRLTVV.

This chain joins TRBV29-1 and TRBJ1-1; 7 bases are a match to TRBD1. CDR1 SQVTM and CDR2 ANQGSEA come from the germline V gene. The V gene end was trimmed by 7 bases and the J gene end by 2 bases; junction bases not matched to a gene: 7. CDR3 length: 13 amino acids. The CDR3 DNA reads TGCAGCGCTCAAACAGGGGCCAACACTGAAGCTTTCTTT. The encoded protein is CSAQTGANTEAFF. The variable domain in full, with the rest retrieved from reference TRBV29-1 and TRBJ1-1, is SAVISQKPSRDICQRGTSLTIQCQVDSQVTMMFWYRQQPGQSLTLIATANQGSEATYESGFVIDKFPISRPNLTFSTLTVSNMSPEDSSIYLCSAQTGANTEAFFGQGTRLTVV.

This clonotype was counted between two and nine times. The chain has TRBV19 and TRBJ2-2; D tentatively reads TRBD1 or TRBD2 (5 bases each). Germline V gene data show CDR1 as LNHDA and CDR2 as SQIVND (reference sequence). The CDR3 covers 13 residues. V was shortened by 3 bases and J by 14 bases, with 16 bases between the two germline ends. The CDR3 protein is CASSIRDHTLLFF. The DNA for the CDR3 is TGTGCCAGTAGTATTCGGGACCACACCCTACTGTTTTTT.

There are a few counts of this clonotype. The V call is TRBV2, the J call TRBJ1-2; D unclear. Per the germline V gene, CDR1 is SNHLY and CDR2 is FYNNEI. This CDR3 comprises 15 residues. The V end was cut by 3 bases, the J end by 2 bases, with 13 bases between. Here the CDR3 DNA reads TGTGCCAGCAGTGACCCGGCAGGAGGGAACTATGGCTACACCTTC. It encodes CASSDPAGGNYGYTF.

This clonotype came up many times. This chain uses TRBV7-9 with TRBJ2-5, with a weak D call TRBD1 (5 bases). The V gene's germline CDR1 is SEHNR and CDR2 FQNEAQ (reference sequence). The CDR3 covers 14 residues. Trimming took 5 bases from V and 7 from J, leaving 17 bases between them. The CDR3 here is CASSQSPERGTQYF. CDR3 DNA sequence: TGTGCCAGCAGCCAGTCGCCGGAAAGGGGGACCCAGTACTTC.

This rearrangement joins TRBV12-3 or TRBV12-4 to TRBJ2-2; D unresolved. The length of the CDR3 is 15 residues. V dropped 3 bases and J dropped 0 bases, with 8 bases sitting between them. In nucleotides, the CDR3 is TGTGCCAGCAGTTTTGCGTCTTCGAACACCGGGGAGCTGTTTTTT. It yields the protein CASSFASSNTGELFF.

A single count supports this clonotype. The chain has TRBV19 and TRBJ1-1; D perhaps matches TRBD1 (5 bases). CDR1 and CDR2 from the germline V gene are LNHDA and SQIVND (reference sequence). V was trimmed by 6 bases and J by 3 bases, leaving 11 bases between them. CDR3 length: 13 residues. The CDR3 bases are TGTGCCAGTAGAGGCAGGGCGTACACTGAAGCTTTCTTT. Translated, it gives CASRGRAYTEAFF.

The gene calls are TRBV9 and TRBJ1-2, with 9 positions matching TRBD1. This CDR3 has 13 residues. Trimming removed 4 bases from V and 8 bases from J; junction bases left unmatched: 6. The germline gives CDR1 SGDLS, CDR2 YYNGEE. CDR3 DNA sequence: TGTGCCAGCAGCCCTACAGGGGGCAAGGGCTACACCTTC. It encodes CASSPTGGKGYTF.

V usage is TRBV29-1 and J usage is TRBJ1-1, with D uncertain. V lost 6 bases to trimming and J lost 10 bases, with 12 bases between them. The CDR3 runs 10 residues. Germline V gene sequence: CDR1 SQVTM, CDR2 ANQGSEA. The CDR3 here is CSVGGMVAFF. DNA for the CDR3: TGCAGCGTGGGAGGGATGGTAGCTTTCTTT.

The V gene is TRBV6-2 or TRBV6-3, the J gene TRBJ1-1; D remains unclear. The CDR3 contains 13 residues. V was pared by 8 bases and J by 0 bases, with 10 bases between. Germline CDR1 and CDR2: MNHEY and SVGEGT. CDR3 sequence: CASHGSVNTEAFF. The CDR3 DNA follows: TGTGCCAGCCACGGCAGCGTGAACACTGAAGCTTTCTTT.

On this clonotype itself: At one of its ends the junction is not consistent with the germline gene, which may arise from a read error. This chain connects TRBV12-5 to TRBJ1-6; a possible D gene is TRBD1 (5 bases). Germline V lookup: CDR1 LGHNT, CDR2 FRNRAP. The CDR3 contains 15 residues. As DNA, the CDR3 is TGTGCCAGTGGTTTGGTACGGGCCGGGGGTTCACCCCTCCACTTT. Protein product: CASGLVRAGGSPLHF.

The chain has TRBV6-5 and TRBJ2-6; D may be TRBD2 (5 bases). Germline V gene sequence: CDR1 MNHEY, CDR2 SVGAGI. Trimming left V 0 bases short and J 0 bases short, with 9 bases between. CDR3 length: 17 residues. CDR3 sequence reads: CASSYSRVPSGANVLTF. The CDR3 bases are TGTGCCAGCAGTTACTCGAGGGTACCCTCTGGGGCCAACGTCCTGACTTTC.

This clonotype appeared a few times. V is TRBV12-5 and J is TRBJ2-7, with 14 nucleotides matching TRBD2. This CDR3 has 15 amino acids. Per germline, CDR1 LGHNT and CDR2 FRNRAP. V lost 3 bases, J lost 4 bases, and 2 bases stayed unmatched. The CDR3 DNA sequence: TGTGCTAGTGGTTTAGGGACTAGCGGGAGTTACGAGCAGTACTTC. It codes for CASGLGTSGSYEQYF.

The chain couples TRBV7-9 to TRBJ1-1, with no clear D. The CDR3 extends over 15 amino acids. Germline-derived CDR1 and CDR2 are SEHNR and FQNEAQ (reference sequence). The V and J ends lost 2 bases and 1 base respectively, with 11 bases between them. The CDR3 nucleotides are TGTGCCAGCAGCTTACCAACCCAAGGGAACACTGAAGCTTTCTTT. It translates to CASSLPTQGNTEAFF.

This clonotype was counted many times. The V call is TRBV27, the J call TRBJ2-7; 10 bases fit TRBD2. This CDR3 is built from 17 residues. V lost 7 bases to trimming and J lost 4 bases; unmatched junction nucleotides: 16. CDR1 is MNHEY and CDR2 is SMNVEV in the germline V gene (reference sequence). In DNA, the CDR3 is TGTGCCAGCATCCGAAAGGTAGCGGGAGGCCTTTTGTACGAGCAGTACTTC. Translated: CASIRKVAGGLLYEQYF.

This clonotype has at least ten counts. The V and J genes are TRBV28 and TRBJ2-7; TRBD2 aligns across 11 bases. V was pared by 6 bases and J by 1 base, with 11 bases of the junction left unmatched. Germline-derived CDR1 and CDR2 are MDHEN and SYDVKM. CDR3 length: 17 amino acids. The CDR3 is CASSETRLAGSSYEQYF. CDR3 bases: TGTGCCAGCAGCGAGACACGACTAGCGGGGTCTTCCTACGAGCAGTACTTC.

The DNA of the CDR3 is TGTGCCACCAGTGAGTCCGGGACCCCAAGGCGCTACACCTTC. The encoded protein is CATSESGTPRRYTF. The chain is built from TRBV24-1 and TRBJ1-2; a weak D match, TRBD1 (5 bases). V lost 4 bases and J lost 9, with 17 bases in between. This CDR3 spans 14 amino acids. Germline V CDR1 and CDR2: KGHDR, SFDVKD.

V usage is TRBV15 and J usage is TRBJ1-5; 8 positions agree with TRBD1. The CDR3 runs 14 residues. Losses at the gene ends were 5 bases for V and 4 bases for J; bases not matched to a gene: 4. CDR1 and CDR2 (germline): LNHNV, YYDKDF (reference sequence). The chain's CDR3 is CATSWGQANQPQHF. The CDR3 DNA is TGTGCCACCAGCTGGGGACAGGCAAATCAGCCCCAGCATTTT.

The chain carries TRBV4-1 and TRBJ1-2; a possible D gene is TRBD1 (6 bases). The germline V gene has CDR1 MGHRA and CDR2 YSYEKL. The CDR3 covers 16 residues. The V gene lost 2 bases and the J gene lost 2 bases, with 15 bases spanning the gap. CDR3 nucleotide sequence: TGCGCCAGCAGCCAAAGGCCAGACAGGACAAACTATGGCTACACCTTC. This sequence encodes CASSQRPDRTNYGYTF.

The gene calls are TRBV28 and TRBJ1-4; 8 bases map to TRBD1. This CDR3 comprises 13 residues. V lost 5 bases, J lost 8 bases, and 4 bases stayed unmatched. Per the germline V gene, CDR1 is MDHEN and CDR2 is SYDVKM. The CDR3 protein is CASSTGQGEKLFF. DNA of the CDR3: TGTGCCAGCAGTACCGGACAGGGAGAAAAACTGTTTTTT.

V usage is TRBV2 and J usage is TRBJ2-1; tentatively, D is TRBD1 (5 bases). Trimming took off 6 bases at V and 6 bases at J, with 21 bases between the two ends. The CDR3 spans 16 residues. Germline V gives CDR1 SNHLY, CDR2 FYNNEI. The CDR3 DNA is TGTGCCAGCAGCCCCAGACAAGTAATAAGGGGCAATGAGCAGTTCTTC. The encoded protein is CASSPRQVIRGNEQFF.

This clonotype has just a few counts. The chain combines TRBV15 with TRBJ2-7; 14 bases map to TRBD2. CDR1 and CDR2 (germline): LNHNV, YYDKDF (reference sequence). J gave up 2 bases and V 8 bases, and 5 bases lay outside the gene matches. The CDR3 length is 15 residues. The CDR3 nucleotides are TGTGCCACCGGACTAGCGGGAGGTAGGGCCTACGAGCAGTACTTC. Translated, it gives CATGLAGGRAYEQYF.

This clonotype has just a few counts. The J gene is TRBJ2-6, the V gene TRBV28; the D is unclear. Germline loops: CDR1 MDHEN, CDR2 SYDVKM. The CDR3 spans 13 residues. Deletions cut 6 bases from V and 4 bases from J, with 7 bases between. CDR3 amino acids: CASRVTGANVLTF. Written as DNA, the CDR3 is TGTGCCAGCAGAGTGACGGGGGCCAACGTCCTGACTTTC.